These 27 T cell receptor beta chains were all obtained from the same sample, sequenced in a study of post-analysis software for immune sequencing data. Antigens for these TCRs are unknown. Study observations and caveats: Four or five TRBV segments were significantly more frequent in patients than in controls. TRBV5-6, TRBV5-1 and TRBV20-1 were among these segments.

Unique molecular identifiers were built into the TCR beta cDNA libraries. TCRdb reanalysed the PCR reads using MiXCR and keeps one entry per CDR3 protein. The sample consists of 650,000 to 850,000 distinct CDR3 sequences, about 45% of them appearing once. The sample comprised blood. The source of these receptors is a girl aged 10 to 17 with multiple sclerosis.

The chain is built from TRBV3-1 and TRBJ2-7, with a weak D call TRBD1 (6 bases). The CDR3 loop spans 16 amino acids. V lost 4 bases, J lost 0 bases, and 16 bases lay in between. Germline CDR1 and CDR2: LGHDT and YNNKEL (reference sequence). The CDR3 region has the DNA TGTGCCAGCAGCCCCCTAAGGCAGGGGATCTCCTACGAGCAGTACTTC. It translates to CASSPLRQGISYEQYF.

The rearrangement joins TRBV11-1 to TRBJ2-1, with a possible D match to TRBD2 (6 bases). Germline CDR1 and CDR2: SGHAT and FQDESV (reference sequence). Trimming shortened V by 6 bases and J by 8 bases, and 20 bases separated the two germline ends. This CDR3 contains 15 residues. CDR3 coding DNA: TGTGCCAGCAGACTTGGCGGGGAGGACCGGGATGAGCAGTTCTTC. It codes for CASRLGGEDRDEQFF.

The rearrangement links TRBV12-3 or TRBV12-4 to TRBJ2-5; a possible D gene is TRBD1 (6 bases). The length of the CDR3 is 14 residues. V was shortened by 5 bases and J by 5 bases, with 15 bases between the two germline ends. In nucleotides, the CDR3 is TGTGCCAGCAGTCCTCAGGGGTTTGCGGAGACCCAGTACTTC. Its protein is CASSPQGFAETQYF.

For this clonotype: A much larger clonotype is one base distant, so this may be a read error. CDR3 protein: CAGSTGTLKETQYF. CDR3 DNA sequence: TGTGCCGGCAGCACCGGGACGCTCAAAGAGACCCAGTACTTC. This chain links TRBV9 with TRBJ2-5; tentatively, D is TRBD1 or TRBD2 (5 bases each). Germline V gene data show CDR1 as SGDLS and CDR2 as YYNGEE. This CDR3 contains 14 residues.

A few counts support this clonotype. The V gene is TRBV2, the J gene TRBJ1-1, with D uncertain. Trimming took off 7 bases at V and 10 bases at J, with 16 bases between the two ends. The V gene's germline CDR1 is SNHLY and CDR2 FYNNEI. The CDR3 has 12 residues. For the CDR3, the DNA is TGTGCCAGCATTTCTGGACCTTCTAGAGCTTTCTTT. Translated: CASISGPSRAFF.

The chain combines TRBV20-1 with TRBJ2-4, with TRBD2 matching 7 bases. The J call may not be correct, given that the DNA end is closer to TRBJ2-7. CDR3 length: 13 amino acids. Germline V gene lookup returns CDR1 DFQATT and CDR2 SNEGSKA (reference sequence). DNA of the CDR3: TGCAGTGCTAGGGCTAGCGGAAGGATCGAGCAGTACTTC. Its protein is CSARASGRIEQYF.

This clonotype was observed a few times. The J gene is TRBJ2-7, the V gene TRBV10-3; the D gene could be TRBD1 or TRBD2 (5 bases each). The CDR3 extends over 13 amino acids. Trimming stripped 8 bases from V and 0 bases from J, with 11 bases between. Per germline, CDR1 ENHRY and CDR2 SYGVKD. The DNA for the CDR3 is TGTGCCATCCGGGACCCCAGCTCCTACGAGCAGTACTTC. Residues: CAIRDPSSYEQYF.

The CDR3 sequence is CASSSGDRKNIQYF. In nucleotides, the CDR3 is TGCGCCAGCAGCTCCGGTGACCGAAAAAACATTCAGTACTTC. This chain links TRBV5-1 with TRBJ2-4; D gene unclear. Germline V CDR1 and CDR2: SGHRS, YFSETQ. V was pared by 3 bases and J by 4 bases, with 11 bases between. This CDR3 is 14 amino acids long.

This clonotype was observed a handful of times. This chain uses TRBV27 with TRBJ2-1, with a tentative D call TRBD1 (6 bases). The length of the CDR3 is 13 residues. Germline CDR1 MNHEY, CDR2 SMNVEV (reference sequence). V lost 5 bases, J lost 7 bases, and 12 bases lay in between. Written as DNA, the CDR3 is TGTGCCAGCAGTCGGGCAGGGGTGAATGAGCAGTTCTTC. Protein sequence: CASSRAGVNEQFF.

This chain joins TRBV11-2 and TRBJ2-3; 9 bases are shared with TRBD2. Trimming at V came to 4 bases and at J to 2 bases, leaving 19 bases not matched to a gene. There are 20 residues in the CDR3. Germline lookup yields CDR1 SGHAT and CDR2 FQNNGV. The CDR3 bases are TGTGCCAGCAGCTCGTCTGGGGCGGGAGGGCCAGGACCGAACACAGATACGCAGTATTTT. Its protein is CASSSSGAGGPGPNTDTQYF. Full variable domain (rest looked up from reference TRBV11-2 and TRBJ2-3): EAGVAQSPRYKIIEKRQSVAFWCNPISGHATLYWYQQILGQGPKLLIQFQNNGVVDDSQLPKDRFSAERLKGVDSTLKIQPAKLEDSAVYLCASSSSGAGGPGPNTDTQYFGPGTRLTVL.

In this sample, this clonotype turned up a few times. CDR3 in amino acids: CASSVGGMGTEAFF. The CDR3 DNA reads as TGTGCCAGCAGCGTGGGGGGCATGGGCACTGAAGCTTTCTTT. The V and J genes are TRBV9 and TRBJ1-1, with TRBD1 as a possible D gene (6 bases). Trimming removed 2 bases at V and 4 bases at J, with 12 bases between. The length of the CDR3 is 14 residues. Germline V lookup: CDR1 SGDLS, CDR2 YYNGEE. Full variable domain (outside the CDR3, taken from reference TRBV9 and TRBJ1-1): DSGVTQTPKHLITATGQRVTLRCSPRSGDLSVYWYQQSLDQGLQFLIQYYNGEERAKGNILERFSAQQFPDLHSELNLSSLELGDSALYFCASSVGGMGTEAFFGQGTRLTVV.

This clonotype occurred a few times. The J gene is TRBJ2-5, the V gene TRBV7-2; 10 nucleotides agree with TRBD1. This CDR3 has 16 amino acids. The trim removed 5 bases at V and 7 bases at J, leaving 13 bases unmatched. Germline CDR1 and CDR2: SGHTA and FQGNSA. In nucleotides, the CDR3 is TGTGCCAGCAGCCGAGTTACGGGACAGGGGCCCACGACCCAGTACTTC. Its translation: CASSRVTGQGPTTQYF.

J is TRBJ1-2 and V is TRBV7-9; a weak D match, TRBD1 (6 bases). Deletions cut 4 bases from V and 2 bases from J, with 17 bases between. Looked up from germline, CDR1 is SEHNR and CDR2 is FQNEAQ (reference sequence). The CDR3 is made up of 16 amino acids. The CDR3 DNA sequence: TGTGCCAGCAGCTCCACGGCTGGGGGGCAGAACTATGGCTACACCTTC. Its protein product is CASSSTAGGQNYGYTF.

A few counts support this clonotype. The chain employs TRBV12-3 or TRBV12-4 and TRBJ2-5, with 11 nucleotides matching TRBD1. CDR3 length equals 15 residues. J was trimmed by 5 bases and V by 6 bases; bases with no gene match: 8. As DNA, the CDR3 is TGTGCCAGCAGCCAAAAGGGACAGGGGGTTGAGACCCAGTACTTC. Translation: CASSQKGQGVETQYF.

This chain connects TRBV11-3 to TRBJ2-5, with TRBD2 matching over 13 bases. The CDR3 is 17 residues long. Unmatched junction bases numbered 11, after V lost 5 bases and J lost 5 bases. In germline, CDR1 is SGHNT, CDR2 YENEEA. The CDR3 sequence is CASSPELAGGVVETQYF. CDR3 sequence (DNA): TGTGCCAGCAGCCCGGAACTAGCGGGAGGGGTTGTGGAGACCCAGTACTTC.

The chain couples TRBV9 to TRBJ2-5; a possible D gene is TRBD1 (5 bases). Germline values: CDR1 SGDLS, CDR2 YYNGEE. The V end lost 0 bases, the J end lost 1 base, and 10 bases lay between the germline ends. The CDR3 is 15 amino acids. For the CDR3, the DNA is TGTGCCAGCAGCGTAGAACAGGCCTCCCAAGAGACCCAGTACTTC. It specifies CASSVEQASQETQYF.

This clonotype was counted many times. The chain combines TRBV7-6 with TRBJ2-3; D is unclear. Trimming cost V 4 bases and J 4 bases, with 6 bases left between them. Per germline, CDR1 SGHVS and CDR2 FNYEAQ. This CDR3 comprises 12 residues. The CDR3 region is CASSSPPDTQYF. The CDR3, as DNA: TGTGCCAGCAGCTCACCCCCAGATACGCAGTATTTT.

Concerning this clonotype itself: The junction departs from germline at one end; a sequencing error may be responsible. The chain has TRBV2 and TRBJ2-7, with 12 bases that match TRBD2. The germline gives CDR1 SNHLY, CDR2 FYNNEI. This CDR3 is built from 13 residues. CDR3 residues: CTSSGLAGYEQYF. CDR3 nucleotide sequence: TGTACCAGCAGTGGACTAGCGGGGTACGAGCAGTACTTC.

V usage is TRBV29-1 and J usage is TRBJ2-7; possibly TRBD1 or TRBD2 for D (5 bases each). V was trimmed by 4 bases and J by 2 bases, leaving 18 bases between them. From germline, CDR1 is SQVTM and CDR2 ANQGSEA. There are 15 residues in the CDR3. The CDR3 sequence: CSVVEGNRPPYEQYF. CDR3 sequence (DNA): TGCAGCGTTGTCGAGGGGAACCGTCCCCCCTACGAGCAGTACTTC.

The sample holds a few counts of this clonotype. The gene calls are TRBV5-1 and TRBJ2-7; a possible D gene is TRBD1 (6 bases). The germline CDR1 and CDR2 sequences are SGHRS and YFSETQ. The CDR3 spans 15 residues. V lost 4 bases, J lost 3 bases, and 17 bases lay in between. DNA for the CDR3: TGCGCCAGCAGCCAACCACAGGGTGGGGGCTACGAGCAGTACTTC. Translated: CASSQPQGGGYEQYF. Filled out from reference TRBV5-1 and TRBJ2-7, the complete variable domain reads KAGVTQTPRYLIKTRGQQVTLSCSPISGHRSVSWYQQTPGQGLQFLFEYFSETQRNKGNFPGRFSGRQFSNSRSEMNVSTLELGDSALYLCASSQPQGGGYEQYFGPGTRLTVT.

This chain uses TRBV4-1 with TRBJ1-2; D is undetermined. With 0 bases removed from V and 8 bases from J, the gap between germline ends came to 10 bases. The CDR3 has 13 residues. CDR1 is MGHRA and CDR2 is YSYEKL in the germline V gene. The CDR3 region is CASSQDEGEGYTF. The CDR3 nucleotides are TGCGCCAGCAGCCAAGATGAAGGTGAAGGCTACACCTTC.

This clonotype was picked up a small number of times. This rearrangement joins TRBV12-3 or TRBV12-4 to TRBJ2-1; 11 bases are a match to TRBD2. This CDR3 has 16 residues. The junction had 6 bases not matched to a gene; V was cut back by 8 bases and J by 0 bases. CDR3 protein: CASASTSGSSYNEQFF. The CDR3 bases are TGTGCCAGCGCCTCAACTAGCGGGAGCTCCTACAATGAGCAGTTCTTC.

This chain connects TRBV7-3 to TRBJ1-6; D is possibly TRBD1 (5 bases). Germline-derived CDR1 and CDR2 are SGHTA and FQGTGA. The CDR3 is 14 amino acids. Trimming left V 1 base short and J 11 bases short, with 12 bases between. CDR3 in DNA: TGTGCCAGCAGCTTAAACGAAAACAGGACACCCCTCCACTTT. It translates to CASSLNENRTPLHF.

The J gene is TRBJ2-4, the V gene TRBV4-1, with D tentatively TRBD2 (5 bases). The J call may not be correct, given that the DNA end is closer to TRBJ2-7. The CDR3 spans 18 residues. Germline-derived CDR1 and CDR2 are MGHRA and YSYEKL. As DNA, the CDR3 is TGCGCCAGCAGCCAAGCTTCAGGCAAAATTGCTAGCCCCTACGAGCAGTACTTC. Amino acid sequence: CASSQASGKIASPYEQYF.

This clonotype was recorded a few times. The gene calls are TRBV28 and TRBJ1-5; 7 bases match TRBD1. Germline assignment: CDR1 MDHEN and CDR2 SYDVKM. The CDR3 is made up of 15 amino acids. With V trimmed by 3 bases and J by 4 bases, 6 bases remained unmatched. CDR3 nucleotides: TGTGCCAGCAGTTTTCAGGACAGGAAAAATCAGCCCCAGCATTTT. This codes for CASSFQDRKNQPQHF.

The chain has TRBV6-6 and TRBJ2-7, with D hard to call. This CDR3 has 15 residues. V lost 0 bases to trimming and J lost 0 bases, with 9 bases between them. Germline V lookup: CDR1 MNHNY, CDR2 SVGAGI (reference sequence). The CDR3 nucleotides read TGTGCCAGCAGTTACTCGATCAGGAGCTCCTACGAGCAGTACTTC. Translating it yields CASSYSIRSSYEQYF.

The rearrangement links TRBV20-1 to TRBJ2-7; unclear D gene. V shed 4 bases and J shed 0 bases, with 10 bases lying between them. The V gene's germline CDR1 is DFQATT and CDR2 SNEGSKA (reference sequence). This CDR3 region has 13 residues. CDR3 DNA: TGCAGTGCTACGAGACCCTACTCCTACGAGCAGTACTTC. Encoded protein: CSATRPYSYEQYF.